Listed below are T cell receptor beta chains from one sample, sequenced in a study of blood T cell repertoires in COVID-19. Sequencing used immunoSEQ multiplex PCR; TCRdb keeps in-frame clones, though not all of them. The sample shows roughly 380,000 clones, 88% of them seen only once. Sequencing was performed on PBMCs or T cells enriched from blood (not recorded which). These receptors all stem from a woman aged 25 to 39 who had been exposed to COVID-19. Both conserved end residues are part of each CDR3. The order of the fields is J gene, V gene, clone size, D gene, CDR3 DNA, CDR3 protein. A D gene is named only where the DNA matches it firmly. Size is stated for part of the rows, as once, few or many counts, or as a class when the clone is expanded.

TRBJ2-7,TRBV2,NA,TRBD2,TGTGCCAGCGAGATGGGACTAGCGGGAGGCGGCTACGAGCAGTACTTC,CASEMGLAGGGYEQYF
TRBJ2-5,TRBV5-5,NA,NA,TGTGCCAGCAGCTCGGAGGCAGAGACCCAGTACTTC,CASSSEAETQYF
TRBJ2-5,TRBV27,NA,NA,TGTGCCAGCAGCCTATGGCCGACAGGCCAAGAGACCCAGTACTTC,CASSLWPTGQETQYF
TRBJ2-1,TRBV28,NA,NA,TGTGCCTCCCTCGGGTCGGCGGGCGCCTTCAATGAGCAGTTCTTC,CASLGSAGAFNEQFF
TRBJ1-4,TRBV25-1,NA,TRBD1,TGTGCCAGCAGCTCCGGGACAGGGTATGAAAAACTGTTTTTT,CASSSGTGYEKLFF
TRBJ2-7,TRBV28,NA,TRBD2,TGTGCCAGCAACCCAGCGGGGGGCTCCTACGAGCAGTACTTC,CASNPAGGSYEQYF
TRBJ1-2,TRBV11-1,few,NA,TGTGCCAGCAGCTCATTCCGGGCCTTGGGGCCTGGCTACACCTTC,CASSSFRALGPGYTF
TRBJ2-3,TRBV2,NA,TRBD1,TGTGCCAGCAGTGAAGTGGACAGGGTTCAAGATACGCAGTATTTT,CASSEVDRVQDTQYF
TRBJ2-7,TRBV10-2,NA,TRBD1,TGCGCCAGCGGTGGACAGGGGGTGTCCTACGAGCAGTACTTC,CASGGQGVSYEQYF
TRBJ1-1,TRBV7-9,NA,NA,TGTGCCAGCAGCTTAGGGACATCCGGTGAAGCTTTCTTT,CASSLGTSGEAFF
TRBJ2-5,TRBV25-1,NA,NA,TGTGCCAGCAGTGAAACCTCTGGAGGCTATGGAGAGACCCAGTACTTC,CASSETSGGYGETQYF
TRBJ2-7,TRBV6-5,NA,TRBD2,TGTGCCAGCAGTTACCAAATTAGCGGGAGCCACGAGCAGTACTTC,CASSYQISGSHEQYF
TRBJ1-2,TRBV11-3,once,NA,TGTGCCAGCAGCTTTGGCAGGGATGGCTACACCTTC,CASSFGRDGYTF
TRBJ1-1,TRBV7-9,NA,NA,TGTGCCAGCAGCCGAGCGAACGCGGGGGGAACTGAAGCTTTCTTT,CASSRANAGGTEAFF
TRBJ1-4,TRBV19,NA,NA,TGTGCCAGTAGTACCCTCTTGGGCCCGCTCTCTGAAAAACTGTTTTTT,CASSTLLGPLSEKLFF
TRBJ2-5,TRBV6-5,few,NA,TGTGCCAGCAGCACGGACCAAGAGACCCAGTACTTC,CASSTDQETQYF
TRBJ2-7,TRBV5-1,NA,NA,TGCGCCAGCAGCTTGGCCGGTTCGATGATCTACGAGCAGTACTTC,CASSLAGSMIYEQYF
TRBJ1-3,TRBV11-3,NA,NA,TGTGCCAGCAGCCCATCGCGCACTGTAGGAAACACCATATATTTT,CASSPSRTVGNTIYF
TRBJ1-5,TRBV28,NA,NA,TGTGCCAGCAGTTTATTGGTAGGAGAGGCCCAAAGTCAGCCCCAGCATTTT,CASSLLVGEAQSQPQHF
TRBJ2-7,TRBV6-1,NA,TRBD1,TGTGCCAGCAGTGTCGCACACTCTGGGACAGCCTACGAGCAGTACTTC,CASSVAHSGTAYEQYF
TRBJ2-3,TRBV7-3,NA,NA,TGTGCCAGCAGCGGGGGCCTCGCCTCAAGCACAGATACGCAGTATTTT,CASSGGLASSTDTQYF
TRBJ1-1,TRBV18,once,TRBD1,TGTGCCAGCTCACCCGGACAGGAGTACACTGAAGCTTTCTTT,CASSPGQEYTEAFF
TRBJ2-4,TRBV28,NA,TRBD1,TGTGCCAGCAGTTTACGACAGGGGGCGTACGGCAAAAACATTCAGTACTTC,CASSLRQGAYGKNIQYF
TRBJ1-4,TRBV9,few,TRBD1,TGTGCCAGCAGCTCGAACAGGGGATTGGGTGAAAAACTGTTTTTT,CASSSNRGLGEKLFF
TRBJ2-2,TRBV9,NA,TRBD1,TGTGCCAGCAGCGAGCGGACAGGGGGGACCGGGGAGCTGTTTTTT,CASSERTGGTGELFF
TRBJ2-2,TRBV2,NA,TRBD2,TGTGCCAGCAGTCCTCTAGCGGGAGGGGGTGGACACGGGGAGCTGTTTTTT,CASSPLAGGGGHGELFF
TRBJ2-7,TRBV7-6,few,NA,TGTGCCAGCAGCTCCCGACCGAGCGACGAGCAGTACTTC,CASSSRPSDEQYF
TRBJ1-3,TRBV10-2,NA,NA,TGCGCCAGCAGTGAGTTCAGGGGAACCATATATTTT,CASSEFRGTIYF
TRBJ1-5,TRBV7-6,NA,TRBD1,TGTGCCAGCAGCTCACAACCCGACAGGGGGCTTCAGCCCCAGCATTTT,CASSSQPDRGLQPQHF
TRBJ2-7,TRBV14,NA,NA,TGTGCCAGCAGCCGCCTTGCGGGCCCCTACGAGCAGTACTTC,CASSRLAGPYEQYF
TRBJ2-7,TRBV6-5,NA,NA,TGTGCCAGCAGTTATGGGACCGGAGCGGGCTACGAGCAGTACTTC,CASSYGTGAGYEQYF
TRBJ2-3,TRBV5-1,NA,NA,TGCGCCAGCAGCTTGGAGAGCGGCAACACAGATACGCAGTATTTT,CASSLESGNTDTQYF
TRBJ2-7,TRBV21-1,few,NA,TGTGCCAGCAGCAAACAAAAATCATGCCAGAGGACATACGAGCAGTACTTC,CASSKQKSCQRTYEQYF
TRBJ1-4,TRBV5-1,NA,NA,TGCGCCAGCAGGCCAGGGGAAAATGAAAAACTGTTTTTT,CASRPGENEKLFF
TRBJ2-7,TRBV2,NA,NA,TGTGCCAGCAGCCAGACTGACTACGAGCAGTACTTC,CASSQTDYEQYF
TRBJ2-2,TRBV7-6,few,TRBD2,TGTGCCAGCAGCCGTGGAACGGCGGGAGTGGCCCCCGGGGAGCTGTTTTTT,CASSRGTAGVAPGELFF
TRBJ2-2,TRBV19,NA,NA,TGTGCCAGTAGTATAGAGTACTTCTTCGGGGAGCTGTTTTTT,CASSIEYFFGELFF
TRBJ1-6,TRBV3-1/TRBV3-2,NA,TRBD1,TGTGCCAGCAGCCACCTGGACAGGCTGGCCTCACCCCTCCACTTT,CASSHLDRLASPLHF
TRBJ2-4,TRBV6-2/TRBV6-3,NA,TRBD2,TGTGCCAGCAGTCTTCTAGCGGGAGGGCCGATCAACATTCAGTACTTC,CASSLLAGGPINIQYF